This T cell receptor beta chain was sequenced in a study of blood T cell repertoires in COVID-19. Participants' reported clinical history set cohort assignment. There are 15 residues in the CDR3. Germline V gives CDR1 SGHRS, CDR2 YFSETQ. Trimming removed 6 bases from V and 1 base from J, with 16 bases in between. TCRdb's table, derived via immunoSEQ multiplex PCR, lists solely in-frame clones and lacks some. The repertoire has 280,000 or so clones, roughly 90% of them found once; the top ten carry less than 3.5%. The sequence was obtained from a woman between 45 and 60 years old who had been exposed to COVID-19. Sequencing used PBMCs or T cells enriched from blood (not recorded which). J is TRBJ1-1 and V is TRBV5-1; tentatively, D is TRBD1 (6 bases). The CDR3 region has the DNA TGCGCCAGCAAACATCTCGGACAGAGGAACACTGAAGCTTTCTTT. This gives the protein CASKHLGQRNTEAFF.